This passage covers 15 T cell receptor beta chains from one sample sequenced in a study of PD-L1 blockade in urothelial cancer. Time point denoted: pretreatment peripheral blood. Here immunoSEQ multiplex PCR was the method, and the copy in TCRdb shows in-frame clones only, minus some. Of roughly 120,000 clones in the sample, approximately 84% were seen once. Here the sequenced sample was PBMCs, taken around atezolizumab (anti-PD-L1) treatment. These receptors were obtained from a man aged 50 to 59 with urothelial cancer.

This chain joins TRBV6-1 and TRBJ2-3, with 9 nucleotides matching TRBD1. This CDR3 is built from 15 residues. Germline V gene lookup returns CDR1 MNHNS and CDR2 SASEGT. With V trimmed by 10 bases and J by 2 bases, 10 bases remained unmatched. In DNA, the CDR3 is TGTGCCACCTCGACAGGGGGGTTGTCCACAGATACGCAGTATTTT. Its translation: CATSTGGLSTDTQYF.

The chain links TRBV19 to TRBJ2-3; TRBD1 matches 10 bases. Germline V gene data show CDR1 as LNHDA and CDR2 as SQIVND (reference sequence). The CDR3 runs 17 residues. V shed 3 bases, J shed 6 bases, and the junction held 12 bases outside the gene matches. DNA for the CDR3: TGTGCCAGTAGTATCCTCCTGCCGGGACAGGGGCGGGATACGCAGTATTTT. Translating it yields CASSILLPGQGRDTQYF.

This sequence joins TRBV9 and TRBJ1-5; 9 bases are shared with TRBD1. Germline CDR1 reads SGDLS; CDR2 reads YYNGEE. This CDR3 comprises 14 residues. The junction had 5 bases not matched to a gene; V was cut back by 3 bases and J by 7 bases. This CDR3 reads CASSAGTGQQPQHF. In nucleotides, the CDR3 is TGTGCCAGCAGCGCAGGGACAGGGCAACAGCCCCAGCATTTT.

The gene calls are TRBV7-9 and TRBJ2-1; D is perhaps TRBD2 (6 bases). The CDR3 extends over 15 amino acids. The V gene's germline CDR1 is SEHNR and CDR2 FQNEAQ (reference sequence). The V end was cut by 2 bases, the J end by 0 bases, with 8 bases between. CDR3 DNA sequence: TGTGCCAGCAGCTTACCGGGGGACTCCTACAATGAGCAGTTCTTC. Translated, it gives CASSLPGDSYNEQFF.

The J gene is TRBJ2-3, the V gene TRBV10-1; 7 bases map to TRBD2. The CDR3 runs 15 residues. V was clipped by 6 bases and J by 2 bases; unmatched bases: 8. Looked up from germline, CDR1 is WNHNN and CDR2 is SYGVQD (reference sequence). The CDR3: CASRPGTTSTDTQYF. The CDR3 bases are TGCGCCAGCAGACCCGGGACTACATCCACAGATACGCAGTATTTT.

The CDR3 loop reads CASRHRDRRIYEQYF. In DNA, the CDR3 is TGTGCCAGCAGGCATCGGGACAGAAGAATATACGAGCAGTACTTC. The chain links TRBV5-8 to TRBJ2-7; 7 bases match TRBD1. The germline V gene has CDR1 SGHTS and CDR2 YDEGEE. The CDR3 contains 15 residues. V gave up 5 bases and J gave up 4 bases; unmatched junction bases: 12. Full variable domain (remainder filled in from reference TRBV5-8 and TRBJ2-7): EAGVTQSPTHLIKTRGQQATLRCSPISGHTSVYWYQQALGLGLQFLLWYDEGEERNRGNFPPRFSGRQFPNYSSELNVNALELEDSALYLCASRHRDRRIYEQYFGPGTRLTVT.

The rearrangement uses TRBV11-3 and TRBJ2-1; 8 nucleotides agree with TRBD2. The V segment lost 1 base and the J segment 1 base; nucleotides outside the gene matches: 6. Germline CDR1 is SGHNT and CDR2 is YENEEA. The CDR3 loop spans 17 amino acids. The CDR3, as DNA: TGTGCCAGCAGCTTAGGGTTGGGCGGGAGGTCCTACAATGAGCAGTTCTTC. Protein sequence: CASSLGLGGRSYNEQFF.

Here the CDR3 reads CASSLRGNIQYF. The CDR3 coding sequence is TGTGCCAGCAGCTTAAGAGGGAACATTCAGTACTTC. The chain is built from TRBV7-2 and TRBJ2-4; TRBD2 is a possible D gene (5 bases). This CDR3 spans 12 amino acids. V lost 2 bases to trimming and J lost 7 bases, with 6 bases between them. Germline lookup yields CDR1 SGHTA and CDR2 FQGNSA.

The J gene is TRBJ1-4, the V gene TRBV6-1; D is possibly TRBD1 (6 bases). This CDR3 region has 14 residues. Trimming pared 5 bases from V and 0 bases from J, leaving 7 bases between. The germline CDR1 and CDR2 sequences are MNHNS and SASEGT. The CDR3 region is CASSRTATNEKLFF. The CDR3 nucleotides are TGTGCCAGCAGTCGGACAGCAACTAATGAAAAACTGTTTTTT.

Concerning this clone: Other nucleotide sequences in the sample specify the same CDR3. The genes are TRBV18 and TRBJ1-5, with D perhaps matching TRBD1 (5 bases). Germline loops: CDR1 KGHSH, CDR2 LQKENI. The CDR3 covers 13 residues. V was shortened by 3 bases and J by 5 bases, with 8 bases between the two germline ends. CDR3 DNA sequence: TGTGCCAGCTCACCTCAAGGGGATCAGCCCCAGCATTTT. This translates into CASSPQGDQPQHF.

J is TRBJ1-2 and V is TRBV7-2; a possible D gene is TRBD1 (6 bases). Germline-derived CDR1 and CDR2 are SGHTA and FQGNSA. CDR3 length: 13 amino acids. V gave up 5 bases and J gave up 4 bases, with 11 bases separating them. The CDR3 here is CASSEDRTYGYTF. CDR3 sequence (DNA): TGTGCCAGCAGCGAGGACAGAACCTATGGCTACACCTTC.

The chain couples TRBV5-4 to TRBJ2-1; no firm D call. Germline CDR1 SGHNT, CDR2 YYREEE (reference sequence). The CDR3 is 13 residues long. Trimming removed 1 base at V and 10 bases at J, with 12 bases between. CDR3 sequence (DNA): TGTGCCAGCAGCTTGAAGTCGGTACCAGAGCAGTTCTTC. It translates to CASSLKSVPEQFF.

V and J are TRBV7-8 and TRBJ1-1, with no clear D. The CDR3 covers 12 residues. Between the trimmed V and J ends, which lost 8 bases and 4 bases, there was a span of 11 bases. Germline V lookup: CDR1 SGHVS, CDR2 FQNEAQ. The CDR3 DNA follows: TGTGCCAGCGGACTTGGGAGCACTGAAGCTTTCTTT. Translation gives CASGLGSTEAFF.

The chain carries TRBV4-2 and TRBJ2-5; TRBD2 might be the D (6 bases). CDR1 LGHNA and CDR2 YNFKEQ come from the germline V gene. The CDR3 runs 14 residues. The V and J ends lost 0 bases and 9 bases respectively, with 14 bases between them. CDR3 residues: CASSQDFAGMAQYF. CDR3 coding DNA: TGTGCCAGCAGCCAAGATTTTGCGGGAATGGCCCAGTACTTC.

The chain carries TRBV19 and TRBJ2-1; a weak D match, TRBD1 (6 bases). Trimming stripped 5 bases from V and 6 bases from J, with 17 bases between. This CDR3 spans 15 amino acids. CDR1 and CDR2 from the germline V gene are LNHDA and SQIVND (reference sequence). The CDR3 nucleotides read TGTGCCAGTAGTGAAGGGGGTATCGGGTTCAATGAGCAGTTCTTC. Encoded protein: CASSEGGIGFNEQFF.